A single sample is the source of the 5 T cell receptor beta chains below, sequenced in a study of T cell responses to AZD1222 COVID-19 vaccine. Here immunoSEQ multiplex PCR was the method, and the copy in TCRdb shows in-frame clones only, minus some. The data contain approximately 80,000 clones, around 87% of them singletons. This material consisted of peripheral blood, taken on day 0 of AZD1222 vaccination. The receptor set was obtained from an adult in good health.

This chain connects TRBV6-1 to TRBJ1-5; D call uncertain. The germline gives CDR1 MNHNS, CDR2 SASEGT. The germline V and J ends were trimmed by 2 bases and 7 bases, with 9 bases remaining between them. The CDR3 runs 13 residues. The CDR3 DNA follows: TGTGCCAGCAGTGAATTGGGTGGCCAGCCCCAGCATTTT. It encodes CASSELGGQPQHF.

In DNA, the CDR3 is TGTGCCAGCTCACAGGGATACGATGGCTACACCTTC. This codes for CASSQGYDGYTF. V is TRBV12-3 or TRBV12-4 and J is TRBJ1-2; tentatively, D is TRBD1 (6 bases). The V end lost 8 bases, the J end lost 6 bases, and 13 bases lay between the germline ends. The CDR3 consists of 12 residues.

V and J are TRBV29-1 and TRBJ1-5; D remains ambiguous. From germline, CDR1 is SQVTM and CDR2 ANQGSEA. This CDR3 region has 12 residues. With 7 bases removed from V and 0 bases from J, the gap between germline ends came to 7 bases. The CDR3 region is CSAKDSNQPQHF. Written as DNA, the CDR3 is TGCAGCGCAAAGGATAGCAATCAGCCCCAGCATTTT.

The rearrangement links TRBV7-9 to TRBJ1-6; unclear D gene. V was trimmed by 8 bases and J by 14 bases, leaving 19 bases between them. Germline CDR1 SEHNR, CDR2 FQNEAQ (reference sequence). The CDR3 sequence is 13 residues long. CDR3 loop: CASRRIEREALHF. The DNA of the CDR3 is TGTGCCAGCCGGAGGATAGAGCGGGAGGCCCTCCACTTT.

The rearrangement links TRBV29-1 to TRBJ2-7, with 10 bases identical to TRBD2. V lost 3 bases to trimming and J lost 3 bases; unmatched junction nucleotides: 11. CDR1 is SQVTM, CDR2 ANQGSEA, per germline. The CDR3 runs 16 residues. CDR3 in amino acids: CSVERRRTSGNYEQYF. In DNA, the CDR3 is TGCAGCGTTGAGCGAAGACGGACTAGCGGTAACTACGAGCAGTACTTC.